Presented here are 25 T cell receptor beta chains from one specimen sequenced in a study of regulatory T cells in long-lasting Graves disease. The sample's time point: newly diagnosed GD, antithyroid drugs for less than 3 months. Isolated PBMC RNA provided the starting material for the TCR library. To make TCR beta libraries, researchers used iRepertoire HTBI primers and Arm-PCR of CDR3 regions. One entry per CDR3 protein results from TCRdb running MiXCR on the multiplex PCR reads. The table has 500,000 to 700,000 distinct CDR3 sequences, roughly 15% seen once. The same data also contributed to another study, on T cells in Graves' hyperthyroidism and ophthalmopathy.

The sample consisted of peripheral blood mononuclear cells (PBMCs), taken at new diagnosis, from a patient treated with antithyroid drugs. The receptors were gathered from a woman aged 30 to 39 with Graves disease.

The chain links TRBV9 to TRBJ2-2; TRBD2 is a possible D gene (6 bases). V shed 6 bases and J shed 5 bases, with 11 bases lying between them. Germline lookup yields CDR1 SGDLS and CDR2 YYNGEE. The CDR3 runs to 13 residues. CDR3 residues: CASNPGRTGELFF. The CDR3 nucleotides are TGTGCCAGCAACCCAGGGAGGACCGGGGAGCTGTTTTTT. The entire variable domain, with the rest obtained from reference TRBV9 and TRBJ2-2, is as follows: DSGVTQTPKHLITATGQRVTLRCSPRSGDLSVYWYQQSLDQGLQFLIQYYNGEERAKGNILERFSAQQFPDLHSELNLSSLELGDSALYFCASNPGRTGELFFGEGSRLTVL.

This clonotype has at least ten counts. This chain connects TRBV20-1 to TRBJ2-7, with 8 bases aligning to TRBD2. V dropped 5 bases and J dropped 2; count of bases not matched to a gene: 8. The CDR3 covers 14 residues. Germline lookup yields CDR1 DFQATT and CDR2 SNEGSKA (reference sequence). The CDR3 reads CSAFERGSTYEQYF. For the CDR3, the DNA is TGCAGTGCTTTCGAGCGGGGGTCGACCTACGAGCAGTACTTC.

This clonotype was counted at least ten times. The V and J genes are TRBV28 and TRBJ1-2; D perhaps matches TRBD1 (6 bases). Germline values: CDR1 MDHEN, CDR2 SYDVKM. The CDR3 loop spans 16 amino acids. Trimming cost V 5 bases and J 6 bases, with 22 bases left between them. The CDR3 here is CASSPRGRGGKNGYTF. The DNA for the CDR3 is TGTGCCAGCAGTCCCCGGGGCAGGGGAGGGAAAAATGGCTACACCTTC.

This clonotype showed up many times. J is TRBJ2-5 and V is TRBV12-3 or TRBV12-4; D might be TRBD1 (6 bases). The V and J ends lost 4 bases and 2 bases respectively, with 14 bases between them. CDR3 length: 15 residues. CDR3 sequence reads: CASSSWDTKQETQYF. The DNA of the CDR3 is TGTGCCAGCAGTTCCTGGGACACCAAACAAGAGACCCAGTACTTC.

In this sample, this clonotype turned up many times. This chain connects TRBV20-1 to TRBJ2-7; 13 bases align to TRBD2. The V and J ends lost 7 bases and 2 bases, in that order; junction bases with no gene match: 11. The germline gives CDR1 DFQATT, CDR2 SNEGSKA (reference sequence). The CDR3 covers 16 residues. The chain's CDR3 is CSVTTPGLAGPYEQYF. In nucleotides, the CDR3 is TGCAGTGTCACCACTCCGGGACTAGCGGGACCCTACGAGCAGTACTTC.

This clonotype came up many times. CDR3 in DNA: TGTGCCAGCAGCCCCACACTACCGGGACAGAACTATGGCTACACCTTC. Protein sequence: CASSPTLPGQNYGYTF. The V call is TRBV6-1, the J call TRBJ1-2; 7 bases align to TRBD1. The CDR3 is made up of 16 amino acids. The germline V gene has CDR1 MNHNS and CDR2 SASEGT. The V and J ends lost 6 bases and 2 bases, in that order; junction bases with no gene match: 12.

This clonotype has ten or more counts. For the CDR3, the DNA is TGTGCCAGCAGCTTAGAGTGGAGGACGGACTCCTACGAGCAGTACTTC. Protein: CASSLEWRTDSYEQYF. The chain employs TRBV7-2 and TRBJ2-7; the D gene is possibly TRBD2 (5 bases). V was trimmed by 1 base and J by 0 bases, leaving 13 bases between them. Per the germline V gene, CDR1 is SGHTA and CDR2 is FQGNSA. The CDR3 has 16 amino acids.

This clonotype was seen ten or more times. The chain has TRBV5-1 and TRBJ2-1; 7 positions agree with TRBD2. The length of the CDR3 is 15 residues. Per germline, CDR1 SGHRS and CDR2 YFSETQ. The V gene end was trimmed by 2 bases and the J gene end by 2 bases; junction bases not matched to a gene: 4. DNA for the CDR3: TGCGCCAGCAGCTTTAGCGGGTTTACCTACAATGAGCAGTTCTTC. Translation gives CASSFSGFTYNEQFF.

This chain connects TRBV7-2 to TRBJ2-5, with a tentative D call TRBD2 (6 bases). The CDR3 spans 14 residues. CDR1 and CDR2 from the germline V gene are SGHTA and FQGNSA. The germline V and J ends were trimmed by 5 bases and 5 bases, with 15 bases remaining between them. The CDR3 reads CASSLGRGRETQYF. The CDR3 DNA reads TGTGCCAGCAGCCTGGGCCGGGGGAGGGAGACCCAGTACTTC.

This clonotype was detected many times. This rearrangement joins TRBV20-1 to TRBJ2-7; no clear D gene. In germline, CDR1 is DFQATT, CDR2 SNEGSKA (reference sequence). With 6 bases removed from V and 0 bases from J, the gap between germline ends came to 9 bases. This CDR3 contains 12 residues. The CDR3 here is CSATWGSYEQYF. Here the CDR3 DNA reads TGCAGTGCAACCTGGGGCTCCTACGAGCAGTACTTC.

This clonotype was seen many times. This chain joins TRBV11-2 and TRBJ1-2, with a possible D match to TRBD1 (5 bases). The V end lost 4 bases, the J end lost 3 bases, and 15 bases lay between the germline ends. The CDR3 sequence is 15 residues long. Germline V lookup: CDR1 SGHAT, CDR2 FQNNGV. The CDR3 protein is CASSSQLGQDYGYTF. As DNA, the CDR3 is TGTGCCAGCAGCTCCCAGCTGGGGCAGGACTATGGCTACACCTTC.

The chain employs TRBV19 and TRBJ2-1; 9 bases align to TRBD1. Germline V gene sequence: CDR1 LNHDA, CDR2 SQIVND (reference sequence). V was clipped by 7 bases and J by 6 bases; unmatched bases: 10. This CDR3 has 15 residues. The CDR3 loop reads CASKEMGQGGNEQFF. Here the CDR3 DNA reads TGTGCCAGTAAGGAGATGGGACAGGGTGGCAATGAGCAGTTCTTC.

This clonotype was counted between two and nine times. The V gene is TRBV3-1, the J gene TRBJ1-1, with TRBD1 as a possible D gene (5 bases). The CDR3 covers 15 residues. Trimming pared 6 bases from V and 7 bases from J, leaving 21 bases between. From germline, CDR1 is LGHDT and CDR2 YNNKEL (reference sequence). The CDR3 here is CASRSGTILTSEAFF. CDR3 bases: TGTGCCAGCAGGTCGGGGACCATCCTCACCAGTGAAGCTTTCTTT.

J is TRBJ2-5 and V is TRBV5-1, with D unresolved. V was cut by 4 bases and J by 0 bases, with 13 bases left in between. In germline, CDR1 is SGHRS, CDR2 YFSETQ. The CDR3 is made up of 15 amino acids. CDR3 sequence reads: CASSPGTRYQETQYF. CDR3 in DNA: TGCGCCAGCAGCCCGGGCACACGTTACCAAGAGACCCAGTACTTC.

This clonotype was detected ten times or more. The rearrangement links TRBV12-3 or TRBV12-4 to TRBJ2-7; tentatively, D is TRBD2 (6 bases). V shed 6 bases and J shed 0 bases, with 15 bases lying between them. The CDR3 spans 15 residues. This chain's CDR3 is CASRRISGSSYEQYF. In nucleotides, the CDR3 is TGTGCCAGCAGAAGAATTAGCGGCAGCTCCTACGAGCAGTACTTC.

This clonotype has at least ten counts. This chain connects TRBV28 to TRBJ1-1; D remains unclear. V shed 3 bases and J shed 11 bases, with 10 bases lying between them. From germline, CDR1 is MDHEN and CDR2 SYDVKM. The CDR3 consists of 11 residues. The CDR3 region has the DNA TGTGCCAGCAGTTTTGCCACGGAGGCTTTCTTT. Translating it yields CASSFATEAFF.

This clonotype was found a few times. The CDR3 DNA follows: TGTGCCAGCAATCCGGAGGGCCGTTCCTACAATGAGCAGTTCTTC. Translated: CASNPEGRSYNEQFF. The rearrangement uses TRBV4-2 and TRBJ2-1; weak D call: TRBD2 (6 bases). The germline CDR1 and CDR2 sequences are LGHNA and YNFKEQ. There are 15 residues in the CDR3. Trimming stripped 7 bases from V and 1 base from J, with 14 bases between.

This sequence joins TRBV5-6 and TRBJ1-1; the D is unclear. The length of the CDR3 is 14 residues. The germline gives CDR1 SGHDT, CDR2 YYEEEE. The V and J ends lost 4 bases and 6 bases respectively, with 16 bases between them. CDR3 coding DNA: TGTGCCAGCAGCCCCAGCGGCAGTTCGGCTGAAGCTTTCTTT. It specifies CASSPSGSSAEAFF.

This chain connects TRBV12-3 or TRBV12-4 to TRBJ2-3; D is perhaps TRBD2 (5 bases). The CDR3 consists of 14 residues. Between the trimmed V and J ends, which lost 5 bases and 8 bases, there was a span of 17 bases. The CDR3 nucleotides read TGTGCCAGCAGTCTAGGGCCCGACGGGATTACGCAGTATTTT. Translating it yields CASSLGPDGITQYF.

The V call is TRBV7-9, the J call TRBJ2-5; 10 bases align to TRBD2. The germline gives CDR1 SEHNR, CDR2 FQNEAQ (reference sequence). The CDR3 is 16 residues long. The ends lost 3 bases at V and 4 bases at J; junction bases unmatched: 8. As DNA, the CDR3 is TGTGCCAGCAGCTTTCGAATTAGCGGGAGGACAGAGACCCAGTACTTC. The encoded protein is CASSFRISGRTETQYF.

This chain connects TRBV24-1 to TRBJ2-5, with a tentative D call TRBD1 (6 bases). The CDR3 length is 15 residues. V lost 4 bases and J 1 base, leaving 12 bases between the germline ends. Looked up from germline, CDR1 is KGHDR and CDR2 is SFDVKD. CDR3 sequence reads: CATSDQGRSQETQYF. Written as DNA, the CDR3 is TGTGCCACCAGTGACCAGGGGAGATCCCAAGAGACCCAGTACTTC.

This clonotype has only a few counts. CDR3 coding DNA: TGTGCCAGCAGCGCCGCCCCGGCAGGTGGCTACACCTTC. It specifies CASSAAPAGGYTF. V and J are TRBV9 and TRBJ1-2; D is uncertain. This CDR3 has 13 amino acids. The V gene lost 3 bases and the J gene lost 7 bases, with 13 bases spanning the gap. Per germline, CDR1 SGDLS and CDR2 YYNGEE.

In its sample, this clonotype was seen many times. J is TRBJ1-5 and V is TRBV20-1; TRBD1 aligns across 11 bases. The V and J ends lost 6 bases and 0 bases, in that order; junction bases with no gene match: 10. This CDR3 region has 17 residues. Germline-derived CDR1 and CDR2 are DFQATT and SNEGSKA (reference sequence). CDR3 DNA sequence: TGCAGTGCGAGCGGGACAGGGGGTCGCTATAGCAATCAGCCCCAGCATTTT. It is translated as CSASGTGGRYSNQPQHF.

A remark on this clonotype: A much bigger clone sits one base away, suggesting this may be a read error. CDR3 in DNA: TGCAGTGCCCCCGAAAGGACAGGGAGGAAGGACAATGAGCAGCTCTTC. It codes for CSAPERTGRKDNEQLF. The J gene is TRBJ2-1, the V gene TRBV20-1; 8 bases fit TRBD1. The germline gives CDR1 DFQATT, CDR2 SNEGSKA (reference sequence). The CDR3 sequence is 16 residues long.

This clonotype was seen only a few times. CDR3 loop: CASGHPGGEKLFF. CDR3 bases: TGTGCCAGCGGACACCCGGGGGGTGAAAAACTGTTTTTT. This chain links TRBV12-3 or TRBV12-4 with TRBJ1-4; the D gene is possibly TRBD1 (5 bases). This CDR3 is 13 amino acids long. V gave up 8 bases and J gave up 7 bases, with 14 bases separating them.